Presented here are 3 T cell receptor beta chains from one specimen sequenced in a study of T cells in Graves' hyperthyroidism and ophthalmopathy. TCR beta CDR3 regions were amplified from RNA transcripts. TCR CDR3 regions were first amplified by RT-PCR with HTBI primers. From the multiplex PCR reads, TCRdb called clonotypes with MiXCR, one entry per CDR3 protein. Here the sample spans 200,000 to 300,000 distinct CDR3 sequences, approximately 25% being singletons. Source material: blood. The receptors originated from a woman in her thirties or forties with Graves' ophthalmopathy.

This clonotype was seen ten or more times. V usage is TRBV7-2 and J usage is TRBJ1-2, with D perhaps matching TRBD1 (6 bases). The germline V and J ends were trimmed by 5 bases and 5 bases, with 12 bases remaining between them. This CDR3 is built from 13 residues. Germline V lookup: CDR1 SGHTA, CDR2 FQGNSA. CDR3 nucleotide sequence: TGTGCCAGCAGCCTCGCAGGGGCATATGGCTACACCTTC. Protein sequence: CASSLAGAYGYTF.

The rearrangement joins TRBV6-2 or TRBV6-3 to TRBJ1-1; TRBD1 agrees at 11 bases. CDR1 is MNHEY and CDR2 is SVGEGT in the germline V gene. The ends lost 0 bases at V and 0 bases at J; junction bases unmatched: 12. The CDR3 runs 20 residues. The CDR3 sequence: CASSYSGQGASMALNTEAFF. As DNA, the CDR3 is TGTGCCAGCAGTTACTCAGGACAGGGGGCATCGATGGCGTTGAACACTGAAGCTTTCTTT.

This clonotype was observed at least ten times. The rearrangement uses TRBV28 and TRBJ2-7; TRBD2 might be the D (7 bases). The CDR3 totals 13 residues. The V end lost 2 bases, the J end lost 4 bases, and 9 bases lay between the germline ends. Germline V gene sequence: CDR1 MDHEN, CDR2 SYDVKM. CDR3 amino acids: CASSLGRGYEQYF. The CDR3, as DNA: TGTGCCAGCAGTTTAGGGAGGGGGTACGAGCAGTACTTC.